Described below is a single TCR beta chain sequence and its context. V trimming: 5 bases; J trimming: 8 bases; junction bases outside the gene matches: 7. This CDR3 has 14 residues. CDR1 SNHLY and CDR2 FYNNEI come from the germline V gene. The source of the sample is a study of cytomegalovirus exposure and HLA in healthy donors. Only in-frame clones appear in the TCRdb table, and some are missing; sequencing was by immunoSEQ multiplex PCR. This sample has 120,000 or so clones, with about nine tenths found just once. Sequenced input: PBMCs. The V and J genes are TRBV2 and TRBJ2-1, with 9 positions matching TRBD1. The receptor was isolated from a man aged 25-45 years in good health and CMV-seronegative. CDR3 region: CASSRTGEQDEQFF. CDR3 DNA sequence: TGTGCCAGCAGTCGGACAGGGGAACAAGATGAGCAGTTCTTC.